This paragraph reports one T cell receptor beta chain. Its matching antigen is unknown. Stem cell-like memory, regulatory, central memory and naive CD4+ cells were sorted via CD45RO/CCR7/CD25/CD127/CD95/CD27. This sample was included in a study of beta chain features in type 1 diabetes. Germline V gene data show CDR1 as SGHAT and CDR2 as FQNNGV. V lost 3 bases and J lost 2; bases outside the gene matches: 1. This CDR3 contains 16 residues. The whole isolated RNA underwent reverse transcription, so sequencing captured expressed TCRB transcripts. Generated by immunoSEQ multiplex PCR, the TCRdb table keeps only in-frame clones and is missing some. This sample has under 300,000 clones, with approximately 14% found just once. Study-wide results and caveats: Researchers could not determine here whether HLA type influences TCRB rearrangement. In all four CD4+ subsets, TCRB CDR3 length was significantly, moderately reduced in type 1 diabetes.

The source of this sequence is a man under 40 with type 1 diabetes. The V gene is TRBV11-2, the J gene TRBJ1-6; 10 bases are shared with TRBD1. The sample taken for sequencing was naive CD4+ T cells from blood. CDR3 protein: CASSFGQGAYNSPLHF. CDR3 coding DNA: TGTGCCAGCAGCTTCGGACAGGGGGCCTATAATTCACCCCTCCACTTT.